Below, 5 T cell receptor beta chains from the same sample are listed, as sequenced in a study of T-cell memory formation after mild COVID-19. TCRdb independently ran MiXCR on the 5' RACE reads; one entry per CDR3 protein. The table lists roughly 480,000 distinct CDR3 sequences, about 23% of them singletons. Sequences were obtained from PBMCs or a T cell subset sorted from them (not recorded which). The receptors were gathered from an adult woman who had mild COVID-19 (a few samples of this study predate the infection). Cell type and time point are not known.

The CDR3 protein is CASSRQRSSYNEQFF. The CDR3, as DNA: TGTGCCAGCAGTCGACAGCGGAGCTCCTACAATGAGCAGTTCTTC. The V call is TRBV12-3 or TRBV12-4, the J call TRBJ2-1; D could derive from TRBD1 or TRBD2 (5 bases each). Trimming removed 5 bases from V and 0 bases from J, with 11 bases in between. The CDR3 covers 15 residues.

The chain is built from TRBV7-6 and TRBJ2-1; D is ambiguous. The CDR3 runs to 18 residues. The germline V gene encodes CDR1 SGHVS and CDR2 FNYEAQ. Between the trimmed V and J ends, which lost 4 bases and 7 bases, there was a span of 26 bases. The CDR3 loop reads CASSWLPAHSLGENEQFF. DNA for the CDR3: TGTGCCAGCAGCTGGCTTCCCGCCCACAGCCTAGGAGAGAATGAGCAGTTCTTC.

The chain joins TRBV9 to TRBJ2-3; 7 nucleotides align to TRBD2. This CDR3 spans 13 amino acids. V shed 3 bases, J shed 10 bases, and the junction held 8 bases outside the gene matches. Germline lookup yields CDR1 SGDLS and CDR2 YYNGEE. As DNA, the CDR3 is TGTGCCAGCAGCGCGCGGGGGACCCTTGCGCAGTATTTT. Translated, it gives CASSARGTLAQYF.

This clonotype was counted a few times. This chain links TRBV4-3 with TRBJ2-1; 8 nucleotides align to TRBD2. V lost 0 bases to trimming and J lost 7 bases; unmatched junction nucleotides: 8. The CDR3 has 16 residues. The V gene's germline CDR1 is LGHNA and CDR2 YSLEER. The CDR3 here is CASSQEPSGRRNEQFF. The CDR3 DNA follows: TGCGCCAGCAGCCAAGAACCCAGCGGGAGAAGGAATGAGCAGTTCTTC.

Only a few counts were recorded for this clonotype. The rearrangement uses TRBV4-3 and TRBJ2-7; 7 bases map to TRBD2. The CDR3 extends over 15 amino acids. CDR1 is LGHNA, CDR2 YSLEER, per germline. The junction had 6 bases not matched to a gene; V was cut back by 1 base and J by 3 bases. Here the CDR3 DNA reads TGCGCCAGCAGCCAAGCCGGGGAGGGCCTCTACGAGCAGTACTTC. Its protein product is CASSQAGEGLYEQYF.